This TCR beta chain was documented in a study of regulatory T cells in long-lasting Graves disease. Time point here: newly diagnosed GD, antithyroid drugs for less than 3 months. Making the TCR library involved RNA that had been extracted from PBMCs. In building TCR beta libraries, iRepertoire HTBI primers were used together with Arm-PCR of CDR3 regions. Authors' methods: Analysis of the samples identified over 60 TRBV and 14 TRBJ segments. From the multiplex PCR reads, TCRdb called clonotypes with MiXCR, one entry per CDR3 protein. Clone size and V and J calls follow TCRdb, not the original study. The top ten clones hold 25% to 30% of a sample with around 320,000 distinct CDR3 sequences, approximately 16% of them seen once. This sample was also put to use in a study of T cells in Graves' hyperthyroidism and ophthalmopathy.

This receptor was obtained from a man aged 35 to 55 with Graves disease. Material: peripheral blood mononuclear cells (PBMCs), obtained at new diagnosis, from a patient treated with antithyroid drugs.

CDR3 in DNA: TGTGCCAGCAGTGCGCTAGCGGGGGAGGGGAAGACCCAGTACTTC. It encodes CASSALAGEGKTQYF. The rearrangement links TRBV6-4 to TRBJ2-5; 10 bases fit TRBD2. CDR3 length: 15 amino acids. Germline CDR1 reads MRHNA; CDR2 reads SNTAGT. J gave up 6 bases and V 4 bases, and 8 bases lay outside the gene matches.